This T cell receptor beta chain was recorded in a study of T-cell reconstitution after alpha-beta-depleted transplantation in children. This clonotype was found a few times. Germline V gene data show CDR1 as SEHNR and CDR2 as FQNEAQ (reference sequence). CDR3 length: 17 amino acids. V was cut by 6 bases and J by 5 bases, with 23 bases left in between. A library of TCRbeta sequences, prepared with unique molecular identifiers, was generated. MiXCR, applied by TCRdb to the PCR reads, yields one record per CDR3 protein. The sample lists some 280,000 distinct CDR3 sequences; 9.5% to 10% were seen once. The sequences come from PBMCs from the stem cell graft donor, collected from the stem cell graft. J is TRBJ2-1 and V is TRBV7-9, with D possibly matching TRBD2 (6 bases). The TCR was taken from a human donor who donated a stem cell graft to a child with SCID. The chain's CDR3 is CASSSPPGGANHNEQFF. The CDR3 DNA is TGTGCCAGCAGTTCCCCACCGGGCGGGGCCAACCACAATGAGCAGTTCTTC.